This T cell receptor beta chain was sequenced in a study of OX40 agonist ivuxolimab in advanced cancers. Turning to the study itself: Checkpoint inhibitors had been given previously to roughly 36% of patients.

Study-level points and caveats: There was clonal expansion of CD4+ and CD8+ blood T cells by week 6 at 0.1 to 3.0 mg/kg.

Data came from immunoSEQ multiplex PCR; TCRdb stores just in-frame clones and leaves some out. The sample holds 50,000 to 70,000 clones, approximately 85% seen once. To note about this clone: The antigen is undetermined.

Patients were ineligible given autoimmune disease history or systemic immunosuppression. This specimen consisted of CD4+ or CD8+ T cells sorted from blood, obtained in a trial of the OX40 agonist ivuxolimab. This TCR was recovered from an adult with an advanced solid tumor such as melanoma, head and neck, liver or kidney cancer.

The CDR3 region is CASSPLGTYTGELFF. CDR3 DNA sequence: TGTGCCAGCAGCCCCCTGGGGACGTACACCGGGGAGCTGTTTTTT. V gene TRBV7-2 combines with J gene TRBJ2-2; TRBD1 or TRBD2 may be the D gene (5 bases each). CDR3 length: 15 residues. Trimming stripped 5 bases from V and 3 bases from J, with 13 bases between. Germline V gene data show CDR1 as SGHTA and CDR2 as FQGNSA.